Following are 27 T cell receptor beta chains from one sample sequenced in a study of T cells in Graves' hyperthyroidism and ophthalmopathy. The TCR beta CDR3 regions underwent amplification using RNA transcripts as the source. HTBI primers drove first-round RT-PCR of the TCR CDR3. TCRdb reprocessed the multiplex PCR reads with MiXCR, giving one entry per CDR3 protein. In the table there are about 260,000 distinct CDR3 sequences, 20% to 25% of which are singletons. What was sequenced was blood. These TCRs come from a man aged 35 to 55 with Graves' hyperthyroidism that later progressed to Graves' ophthalmopathy.

The CDR3 coding sequence is TGCGCCAGCAGCTTGGAGGACGCTAACTATGGCTACACCTTC. Translating gives CASSLEDANYGYTF. The rearrangement uses TRBV5-1 and TRBJ1-2, with D hard to call. The CDR3 is made up of 14 amino acids. The V and J ends lost 0 bases and 0 bases respectively, with 6 bases between them. Germline V gene data show CDR1 as SGHRS and CDR2 as YFSETQ. The variable domain in full, completed from reference TRBV5-1 and TRBJ1-2, reads KAGVTQTPRYLIKTRGQQVTLSCSPISGHRSVSWYQQTPGQGLQFLFEYFSETQRNKGNFPGRFSGRQFSNSRSEMNVSTLELGDSALYLCASSLEDANYGYTFGSGTRLTVV.

The sample holds many counts of this clonotype. The chain joins TRBV18 to TRBJ2-5; D perhaps matches TRBD2 (5 bases). The CDR3 totals 13 residues. V shed 2 bases and J shed 4 bases, with 8 bases lying between them. Germline lookup yields CDR1 KGHSH and CDR2 LQKENI. For the CDR3, the DNA is TGTGCCAGCTCACCATTGAGGGCAGAGACCCAGTACTTC. Translation: CASSPLRAETQYF.

This clonotype occurred many times. The J gene is TRBJ1-2, the V gene TRBV24-1; 7 bases align to TRBD1. Germline V gene sequence: CDR1 KGHDR, CDR2 SFDVKD. This CDR3 contains 14 residues. Trimming took 3 bases from V and 4 from J; bases not matched to a gene: 4. The CDR3 DNA follows: TGTGCCACCAGTGATGAGACAGGGCTCTATGGCTACACCTTC. The encoded protein is CATSDETGLYGYTF.

This chain joins TRBV20-1 and TRBJ1-3; tentatively, D is TRBD1 (5 bases). CDR1 is DFQATT and CDR2 is SNEGSKA in the germline V gene (reference sequence). Trimming pared 4 bases from V and 4 bases from J, leaving 8 bases between. CDR3 size: 12 residues. CDR3 protein: CSATTVGNTIYF. The CDR3 DNA sequence: TGCAGTGCTACGACAGTCGGAAACACCATATATTTT.

This clonotype was seen ten or more times. This chain links TRBV12-3 or TRBV12-4 with TRBJ2-7; 7 nucleotides line up with TRBD2. Trimming removed 3 bases from V and 5 bases from J; junction bases left unmatched: 10. The CDR3 is made up of 15 amino acids. CDR3 DNA: TGTGCCAGCAGTTTTTTGGGTGCGGGAGAGAACGAGCAGTACTTC. Protein product: CASSFLGAGENEQYF.

At least ten counts were recorded for this clonotype. The CDR3 loop reads CASSPWGRNTEAFF. The CDR3 DNA follows: TGTGCCAGCAGCCCATGGGGACGGAACACTGAAGCTTTCTTT. This chain connects TRBV27 to TRBJ1-1; the D gene is possibly TRBD1 (5 bases). The CDR3 length is 14 residues. Germline V lookup: CDR1 MNHEY, CDR2 SMNVEV (reference sequence). V gave up 6 bases and J gave up 1 base, with 12 bases separating them.

The chain joins TRBV6-1 to TRBJ2-7; TRBD2 matches at 8 bases. There are 14 residues in the CDR3. The junction had 13 bases not matched to a gene; V was cut back by 6 bases and J by 9 bases. The germline gives CDR1 MNHNS, CDR2 SASEGT. The CDR3 DNA sequence: TGTGCCAGCAGCGACCAGACTAGCGAATCTGGGCAGTACTTC. This gives the protein CASSDQTSESGQYF.

This clonotype was counted at least ten times. This chain connects TRBV20-1 to TRBJ1-1; no definite D call. Trimming took 3 bases from V and 8 from J, leaving 19 bases between them. Germline assignment: CDR1 DFQATT and CDR2 SNEGSKA (reference sequence). CDR3 length: 14 residues. The CDR3 DNA reads TGCAGTGCTAGCCCATCGGGGATCCTCTCGGAAGCTTTCTTT. As protein: CSASPSGILSEAFF.

The J gene is TRBJ2-2, the V gene TRBV18; possibly TRBD2 for D (6 bases). The CDR3 is made up of 15 amino acids. V was clipped by 6 bases and J by 5 bases, with 16 bases between them. CDR1 KGHSH and CDR2 LQKENI come from the germline V gene. CDR3 protein: CASSEGGTSTGELFF. Here the CDR3 DNA reads TGTGCCAGCTCGGAGGGCGGAACGAGTACCGGGGAGCTGTTTTTT.

The chain uses TRBV9 and TRBJ1-1; 7 nucleotides match TRBD1. V lost 4 bases to trimming and J lost 5 bases; unmatched junction nucleotides: 11. The CDR3 totals 15 residues. Germline V gene sequence: CDR1 SGDLS, CDR2 YYNGEE. CDR3 DNA sequence: TGTGCCAGCAGCCACACGACAGGGCGGGATACTGAAGCTTTCTTT. This sequence encodes CASSHTTGRDTEAFF.

V gene TRBV6-2 or TRBV6-3 combines with J gene TRBJ1-5; D is uncertain. Trimming shortened V by 4 bases and J by 9 bases, and 7 bases separated the two germline ends. The CDR3 is 11 amino acids. Germline V gene lookup returns CDR1 MNHEY and CDR2 SVGEGT. The CDR3: CASSSAGPQHF. Written as DNA, the CDR3 is TGTGCCAGCAGTTCCGCCGGGCCCCAGCATTTT.

This clonotype was seen repeatedly, ten times or more. The chain carries TRBV28 and TRBJ2-4; D is perhaps TRBD1 (5 bases). The CDR3 consists of 15 residues. Germline CDR1 is MDHEN and CDR2 is SYDVKM. The ends were cut back, 4 bases at V and 0 bases at J, with 10 bases in the middle. The CDR3 DNA follows: TGTGCCAGCAGTTCGAGACAGATAGCCAAAAACATTCAGTACTTC. The encoded protein is CASSSRQIAKNIQYF.

A few counts support this clonotype. The J gene is TRBJ2-7, the V gene TRBV20-1; TRBD2 aligns across 8 bases. The CDR3 has 13 residues. The V and J ends lost 4 bases and 6 bases, in that order; junction bases with no gene match: 8. The germline CDR1 and CDR2 sequences are DFQATT and SNEGSKA (reference sequence). CDR3 in amino acids: CSATIAGSGEQYF. Written as DNA, the CDR3 is TGCAGTGCTACAATAGCGGGATCGGGCGAGCAGTACTTC.

This clonotype was observed at least ten times. V gene TRBV6-2 or TRBV6-3 combines with J gene TRBJ2-6; D possibly corresponds to TRBD2 (5 bases). This CDR3 contains 18 residues. V lost 8 bases to trimming and J lost 0 bases, with 20 bases between them. CDR1 and CDR2 (germline): MNHEY, SVGEGT. The CDR3 protein is CASDRGRPTNSGANVLTF. In DNA form, the CDR3 reads TGTGCCAGCGACCGAGGGAGACCGACAAACTCTGGGGCCAACGTCCTGACTTTC.

CDR3 loop: CASSEAGRVVGYGYTF. CDR3 in DNA: TGTGCCAGCAGTGAAGCGGGTAGGGTAGTTGGCTATGGCTACACCTTC. The chain recombines TRBV6-1 with TRBJ1-2; D not certain. The V gene's germline CDR1 is MNHNS and CDR2 SASEGT. V was trimmed by 0 bases and J by 4 bases, leaving 15 bases between them. CDR3 length: 16 residues.

The chain links TRBV6-5 to TRBJ2-7; D possibly corresponds to TRBD2 (5 bases). Germline CDR1 reads MNHEY; CDR2 reads SVGAGI. The V and J ends lost 2 bases and 6 bases respectively, with 14 bases between them. The CDR3 consists of 14 residues. The CDR3 reads CASSYTPRAGEQYF. Here the CDR3 DNA reads TGTGCCAGCAGTTACACACCGAGGGCGGGCGAGCAGTACTTC.

This clonotype was counted at least ten times. The genes are TRBV11-3 and TRBJ2-2, with TRBD1 matching over 8 bases. J lost 5 bases, V lost 6 bases, and 2 bases had no gene match. From germline, CDR1 is SGHNT and CDR2 YENEEA. The CDR3 totals 13 residues. The CDR3 sequence: CASSYRGTGELFF. CDR3 DNA: TGTGCCAGCAGTTACAGGGGGACCGGGGAGCTGTTTTTT.

The table lists this clonotype with many counts. This chain joins TRBV11-3 and TRBJ2-2, with 7 bases identical to TRBD2. The germline V gene encodes CDR1 SGHNT and CDR2 YENEEA. J lost 1 base, V lost 10 bases, and 6 bases had no gene match. The CDR3 runs 14 residues. Here the CDR3 reads CATKAGRNTGELFF. The CDR3 DNA reads TGTGCCACTAAAGCGGGGAGGAACACCGGGGAGCTGTTTTTT.

This clonotype was seen repeatedly, ten times or more. V gene TRBV28 combines with J gene TRBJ1-5; D is perhaps TRBD1 (5 bases). The CDR3 has 13 residues. The germline CDR1 and CDR2 sequences are MDHEN and SYDVKM. Trimming left V 3 bases short and J 4 bases short, with 7 bases between. CDR3 sequence (DNA): TGTGCCAGCAGTTTGACAGCTAATCAGCCCCAGCATTTT. This sequence encodes CASSLTANQPQHF. The entire variable domain, with the rest obtained from reference TRBV28 and TRBJ1-5, is as follows: DVKVTQSSRYLVKRTGEKVFLECVQDMDHENMFWYRQDPGLGLRLIYFSYDVKMKEKGDIPEGYSVSREKKERFSLILESASTNQTSMYLCASSLTANQPQHFGDGTRLSIL.

This clonotype turned up a few times. This sequence joins TRBV11-1 and TRBJ2-3, with D maybe TRBD2 (6 bases). Germline lookup yields CDR1 SGHAT and CDR2 FQDESV (reference sequence). The CDR3 sequence is 17 residues long. The V end lost 4 bases, the J end lost 0 bases, and 17 bases lay between the germline ends. CDR3 coding DNA: TGTGCCAGCAGCTCACTAGCAGGAGACTTAAGCACAGATACGCAGTATTTT. Its translation: CASSSLAGDLSTDTQYF. Full variable domain (remainder filled in from reference TRBV11-1 and TRBJ2-3): EAEVAQSPRYKITEKSQAVAFWCDPISGHATLYWYRQILGQGPELLVQFQDESVVDDSQLPKDRFSAERLKGVDSTLKIQPAELGDSAMYLCASSSLAGDLSTDTQYFGPGTRLTVL.

The rearrangement uses TRBV6-2 or TRBV6-3 and TRBJ2-6, with D tentatively TRBD2 (6 bases). Germline CDR1 MNHEY, CDR2 SVGEGT. This CDR3 has 18 amino acids. Trimming took 5 bases from V and 1 from J, leaving 18 bases between them. CDR3 sequence: CASSPRVAVGSGANVLTF. CDR3 bases: TGTGCCAGCAGTCCCAGGGTAGCGGTTGGGTCTGGGGCCAACGTCCTGACTTTC.

The genes are TRBV28 and TRBJ1-1, with unresolved D. Per germline, CDR1 MDHEN and CDR2 SYDVKM. CDR3 length: 12 amino acids. V was shortened by 1 base and J by 10 bases, with 10 bases between the two germline ends. CDR3: CASSLLGSRAFF. The CDR3 region has the DNA TGTGCCAGCAGTTTATTGGGGTCACGAGCTTTCTTT. Combining the CDR3 with reference TRBV28 and TRBJ1-1 gives the whole variable domain DVKVTQSSRYLVKRTGEKVFLECVQDMDHENMFWYRQDPGLGLRLIYFSYDVKMKEKGDIPEGYSVSREKKERFSLILESASTNQTSMYLCASSLLGSRAFFGQGTRLTVV.

The gene calls are TRBV6-1 and TRBJ2-7, with unresolved D. Germline V lookup: CDR1 MNHNS, CDR2 SASEGT. The CDR3 length is 13 residues. The V gene lost 3 bases and the J gene lost 2 bases, with 8 bases spanning the gap. This CDR3 is CASSDMVTYEQYF. DNA of the CDR3: TGTGCCAGCAGTGATATGGTTACCTACGAGCAGTACTTC.

This clonotype was seen ten or more times. The CDR3 DNA is TGCGCCAGCAGCCAAGTCGGAAGACTGAACACTGAAGCTTTCTTT. Residues: CASSQVGRLNTEAFF. The J gene is TRBJ1-1, the V gene TRBV4-1; no reliable D call. Germline CDR1 reads MGHRA; CDR2 reads YSYEKL. The CDR3 extends over 15 amino acids. The ends were cut back, 1 base at V and 0 bases at J, with 9 bases in the middle.

This chain connects TRBV5-1 to TRBJ2-7; 7 positions agree with TRBD1. CDR3 size: 14 residues. After removal of 4 bases from V and 3 bases from J, the junction contained 7 bases not matched to a gene. Germline V gene data show CDR1 as SGHRS and CDR2 as YFSETQ. CDR3 loop: CASSIDRDSYEQYF. The CDR3, as DNA: TGCGCCAGCAGCATCGACCGGGACAGCTACGAGCAGTACTTC.

This clonotype was observed many times. The chain uses TRBV7-9 and TRBJ2-5; 9 bases line up with TRBD1. The CDR3 runs 15 residues. J gave up 5 bases and V 5 bases, and 9 bases lay outside the gene matches. Germline CDR1 is SEHNR and CDR2 is FQNEAQ (reference sequence). Written as DNA, the CDR3 is TGTGCCAGCAGCCGGATGACAGGGGGGCAGGAGACCCAGTACTTC. Translated: CASSRMTGGQETQYF.

This clonotype has ten or more counts. CDR3 sequence reads: CSVEKRGSGETQYF. The CDR3 DNA reads as TGCAGCGTTGAAAAAAGGGGCAGTGGGGAGACCCAGTACTTC. The chain links TRBV29-1 to TRBJ2-5; D is perhaps TRBD1 (5 bases). CDR3 length: 14 residues. Trimming shortened V by 2 bases and J by 5 bases, and 15 bases separated the two germline ends. The germline gives CDR1 SQVTM, CDR2 ANQGSEA.